This T cell receptor (beta chain) appears in the sequencing data of a study of regulatory T cells in long-lasting Graves disease. The V segment lost 8 bases and the J segment 2 bases; nucleotides outside the gene matches: 6. Germline CDR1 is MDHEN and CDR2 is SYDVKM. The CDR3 runs 14 residues. This clonotype came up many times. Its target is unknown. Stated time point: persistent/refractory GD, antithyroid drugs over 5 years with positive TRAb. RNA extracted from PBMCs served as the sequencing template. Arm-PCR of CDR3 regions with iRepertoire HTBI primers generated TCR beta libraries. In TCRdb, the multiplex PCR reads were re-called with MiXCR into one record per CDR3 protein. Here the sample spans around 400,000 distinct CDR3 sequences, roughly a quarter being singletons. Study-level findings and limits: Only a small sample size was used, which may have cut accuracy.

The sample here was peripheral blood mononuclear cells (PBMCs), taken when the disease was refractory, from a patient treated with antithyroid drugs. The rearrangement joins TRBV28 to TRBJ2-7; the match to TRBD2 covers 10 bases. This TCR derives from a female donor with Graves disease. The CDR3 is CASGGAGGPYEQYF. DNA for the CDR3: TGTGCCAGCGGAGGAGCGGGAGGGCCCTACGAGCAGTACTTC. Combining the CDR3 with reference TRBV28 and TRBJ2-7 gives the whole variable domain DVKVTQSSRYLVKRTGEKVFLECVQDMDHENMFWYRQDPGLGLRLIYFSYDVKMKEKGDIPEGYSVSREKKERFSLILESASTNQTSMYLCASGGAGGPYEQYFGPGTRLTVT.